The subject of this entry is one T cell receptor (beta chain). Its specific antigen is unknown. The sample holds no much larger clone one base away, and base qualities are not on file. These data belong to a study of cytomegalovirus exposure and HLA in healthy donors (dated by TCRdb to 2017 to 2019). Regarding the study in general: An earlier analysis of roughly 610 of the donors reported 276 Gb of sequence data and about 120 million unique TCR beta sequences obtained from about 200 million T cells. Every repertoire in the discovery cohort had been generated on one and the same sequencing platform. A later genetic analysis took genome-wide SNP genotypes for about 55% of the 666 donors and used that subset as a discovery cohort. HLA typing covered class I and class II loci at four-digit resolution. A separate validation cohort of over a hundred different subjects was used in addition to the 666-subject first cohort. Of the 350 to 450 genotyped donors, approximately 80% fell in the genetic ancestry cluster associated with self-reported Caucasian donors. A later analysis re-analyzed previously published TCR beta repertoires from approximately 700 donors and added high-resolution HLA genotyping to study TCR occurrence patterns. The study profiled the T cell repertoires of 666 subjects by immunosequencing and related them to cytomegalovirus serostatus. An earlier analysis of 587 of the donors used high-throughput TCR beta sequencing to judge whether each TCR beta V gene segment behaved as functional or pseudogenic. High-throughput TCR immunosequencing, statistical association of individual TCRs with disease status, and machine learning were combined to predict cytomegalovirus infection status. Rather than using new phenotypic data, the later analysis identified candidate immune exposures from TCR beta sequences and from how often those sequences occurred across donors. The number of donors typed differed by locus, with 629-630 for A, B, C, DRB1 and DQB1, 522 for DQA1, approximately 580 for DPA1, and approximately 470 for DPB1. Donor age, sex, ethnicity and CMV serostatus were collected together with the repertoire data. About five DR-DQ haplotypes were treated as single units for association and clustering because of strong linkage in the cohort. Among 398 genotyped donors of the cohort, an average of around 240,000 unique TCR beta nucleotide sequences were sequenced per donor, roughly 18% of them non-productive. The study aimed to test whether cataloging public T cell receptors could reveal signatures of past pathogen exposure. An early release that covered around 590 HLA-typed donors contained around 300 gigabases of sequencing data and tens of millions of unique TCR sequences. Results the study describes overall, beyond this receptor: Only TCR beta chains were sequenced in this cohort, and the absence of alpha or paired-chain data limited detectable features. Some IMGT-functional V segments, including TRBV6-2 and TRBV6-3, could not be told apart with the 87-base-pair reads, so those segments were excluded. In a later analysis, the rate of TCR association differed among HLA loci, with DRB1 alleles having the most associated TCRs and HLA-C alleles having the fewest. A further reported finding was that TCR beta sequences accurately predicted the HLA-A and HLA-B alleles for most subjects in the first cohort. A later analysis found that most CMV-associated TCR beta chains appeared HLA-restricted, with HLA associations seemingly driven largely by CMV exposure. Because counts were too low, about 18 rarely observed V segments, including chromosome 9 orphons, were left out of the earlier analysis of a few hundred of the donors. A later analysis associated about 17,000 TCR beta sequences with specific HLA alleles at a false discovery rate of 0.05. In vitro tests confirmed that a few of the cytomegalovirus-associated TCR beta chains recognize cytomegalovirus antigens. In a later genetic analysis, a missense DCLRE1C variant was associated with V-gene and J-gene trimming of TCR beta chains, and the association was replicated in an independent cohort. It was suggested by the authors that the approach could potentially be generalized to other disease states and immunological phenotypes. Because some donors lacked HLA typing at each locus, the association tests relied only on the typed subset. When HLA alleles, especially DR and DQ, strongly co-occurred, TCR associations were difficult to assign to individual alleles. The sequencing pipeline was judged likely to have produced a cluster of highly shared sequence variants as a technical artifact. In a later genetic analysis, fewer N-insertions in productive TCRs were reported among donors in an Asian-associated ancestry cluster than the roughly 640-donor mean. Presence/absence analyses assumed roughly uniform sequencing depth across donors, an assumption that may not hold. Most TCR sequences were seen in very few donors, while some public TCRs were found in many individuals. Cytomegalovirus status was reported to be diagnosed by the classifier with high specificity and sensitivity in both the original and validation cohorts. A later analysis found that HLA-associated TCR beta chains were more clonally expanded and had lower generation probabilities than equally common non-associated chains. In an earlier analysis of fewer than 750 of the donors, most TCR beta V segments were observed in productive rearrangements about 90% or about 30% of the time, broadly matching IMGT annotations. Correlated functional status among segregating V segments might be attributable to linkage disequilibrium, but an unknown experimental factor could not be ruled out. Immune exposure information for the cohort was limited to CMV serostatus. The study listed 150 to 200 TCR beta chains as associated with cytomegalovirus. Several of the top co-occurrence clusters appeared to be linked to parvovirus B19, influenza, CMV and Epstein-Barr virus, according to a later analysis.

The library was generated by the immunoSEQ multiplex PCR assay. A mixture of 60 forward primers for TCR Vbeta segments and 13 reverse primers for TCR Jbeta segments was used in the multiplex PCR. The CDR3 region of rearranged TCR beta genes was amplified from genomic DNA by a multiplex PCR assay. The amplified TCR beta libraries were sequenced on the Illumina HiSeq System as 87-base-pair reads. Per the authors' processing: In a later analysis, tens of millions of unique TCR beta chains were counted across the 650 to 750 repertoires, and around 11 million of these chains were shared by at least two donors. Raw reads were error-corrected and collapsed into unique sequences by a nearest-neighbor algorithm in which closely related sequences were merged to remove PCR and sequencing errors. Alignment of CDR3 sequences to IMGT reference sequences was used to assign V, D and J gene segments. For a sequence to be retained, at least a six-nucleotide match to both a V gene segment and a J gene segment was required. Rearrangements were called productive when the CDR3 lacked stop codons and stayed in frame with V and J; all others were non-productive. CDR3 was defined by IMGT convention, running from the second conserved V-encoded cysteine to the conserved J-encoded phenylalanine. In an earlier analysis of roughly 580 of the donors, sequences lacking an unambiguous match to a single V gene segment were excluded. In an earlier analysis of more than 500 of the donors, a V segment was called functional when productive rearrangements were above 56.7%, and segregating when the standard deviation between donors exceeded 5%. A statistical classification framework was built for diagnosing cytomegalovirus status from the catalog of TCR beta chain sequences. V and J gene assignment, in a later analysis, came from comparing TCR nucleotide sequences with IMGT/GENE-DB human TR gene sequences. A later analysis assigned CDR3 sequences and most-parsimonious VDJ recombination scenarios with the TCRdist pipeline. In a later analysis, each TCR beta chain was defined by its CDR3 amino acid sequence together with its V-gene family, and reads without a unique V-gene family were excluded. As a way to deal with suspected cross-contamination and a sequencing artifact, a later analysis dropped under 600 nucleotide sequences that were highly shared and had low generation probability. In a later analysis, a clonal expansion index for each public chain was calculated from normalized within-repertoire ranks of inferred template counts. Generation probabilities in a later analysis came from a VDJ recombination model fitted to out-of-frame rearrangements, and those results were checked against IGoR. In a later analysis, hypergeometric tests were used to score TCR-TCR, TCR-HLA and TCR-CMV co-occurrence, with a repertoire-size bias correction applied to TCR pairs. To estimate false discovery rates, a later analysis permuted the HLA or CMV assignments 20 times. A later analysis grouped co-occurring TCRs with DBSCAN, adding TCRdist sequence similarity when clustering within HLA-allele-positive subsets. Co-occurrence clustering excluded repertoires with fewer than 30,000 or more than 120,000 public chains, plus five with anomalous nucleotide sharing. TCRdb took over this immuneACCESS table, retaining in-frame rearrangements with V and J assigned. Such tables are incomplete; in checked studies, under half of the missing clones stem from an unresolved V gene, and the remainder is unexplained. Clonal size and the V and J genes are those of that table, whereas D and trimming came from the DNA. This sample comprises about 110,000 clones, roughly 69% of them detected only once. Jointly, the top ten make up about 2.2% of the sample.

The cohort consisted of fewer than 700 healthy bone marrow donors. All cohort members were sampled while nominally healthy, although unrecorded immune exposures were likely present. The donor tested CMV seronegative, placing the donor among the 350 to 400 seronegative members of the cohort. A peripheral blood sample was provided by each donor, and peripheral blood mononuclear cells were used for TCR beta sequencing. Genomic DNA was extracted from the blood cell samples with the Qiagen DNeasy Blood Extraction Kit. From the germline V gene (reference sequence), CDR1 is LNHDA and CDR2 is SQIVND. Germline trimming amounts to 7 bases on V and 1 base on J, with 3 as the count of junction bases outside the gene matches. The CDR3, from cysteine to phenylalanine, totals 15 residues. Only CDR3 DNA remains: 45 bases, in frame from the first base.

The rearrangement joined TRBV19 to TRBJ1-4; 10 nucleotides in the junction match TRBD1. The TCR was taken from a woman aged 30 to 39 in good health and CMV-seronegative. Sequencing was carried out using PBMCs. CDR3 protein: CASNDRGRTNEKLFF. The DNA is TGTGCCAGTAACGACAGGGGGCGAACTAATGAAAAACTGTTTTTT.